This TCR beta chain was documented in a study of CXCR3-negative and CXCR3-positive naive CD8 T cells. At the level of the study: TRB reads totalled about 130 million, about 1.5 +/- 0.3 million per library.

Preparation of TRB cDNA libraries relied on 5' RACE carrying UMI labels. Following a re-call of the 5' RACE reads, TCRdb has one entry per CDR3 protein and lacks DNA. In total, the table holds about 26,000 distinct CDR3 sequences. Overall study results and limits: TRBV-TRBJ usage was alike in naive CXCR3-negative and CXCR3-positive cells but differed in memory cells. Surface CD5 looked about the same in the naive subsets, so the authors worked out TCR strength from TRB CDR3 properties.

CDR1 and CDR2 from the germline V gene are SGHTA and FQGTGA. CDR3 length equals 14 residues. About this clonotype: Its antigen remains unknown.

Every subset of CD8+ T cells was sorted in triplicate at some 310,000 cells each. This receptor was identified in a human donor in good health. Some clones in this sample may be carry-over from other donors' samples. Sequenced: naive CXCR3- CD8+ T cells from blood. Subset denoted: CD45RO-CCR7+CD27+CD95- naive CD8+ T cells lacking CXCR3 (TNR3-). V and J are TRBV7-3 and TRBJ1-1; without DNA, the TCRdb call of TRBD1 cannot be checked. CDR3 region: CASSLFDRGTEAFF.